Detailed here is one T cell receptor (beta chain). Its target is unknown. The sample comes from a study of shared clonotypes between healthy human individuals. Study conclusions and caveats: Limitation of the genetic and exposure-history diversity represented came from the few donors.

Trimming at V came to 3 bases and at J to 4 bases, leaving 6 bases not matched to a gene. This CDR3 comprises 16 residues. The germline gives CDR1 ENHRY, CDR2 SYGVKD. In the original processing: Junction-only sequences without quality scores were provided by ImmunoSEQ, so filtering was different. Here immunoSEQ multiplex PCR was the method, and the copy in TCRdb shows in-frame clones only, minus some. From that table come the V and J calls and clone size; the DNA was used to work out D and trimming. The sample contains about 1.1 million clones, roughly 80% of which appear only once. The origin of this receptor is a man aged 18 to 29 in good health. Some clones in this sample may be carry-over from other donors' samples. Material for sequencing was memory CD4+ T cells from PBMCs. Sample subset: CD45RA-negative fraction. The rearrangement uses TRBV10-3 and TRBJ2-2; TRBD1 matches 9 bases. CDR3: CAISDRTGESTGELFF. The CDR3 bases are TGTGCCATCAGTGATCGGACAGGGGAGAGCACCGGGGAGCTGTTTTTT.